The entry below gives a single TCR beta chain sequence along with its context. V dropped 5 bases and J dropped 2; count of bases not matched to a gene: 6. Germline CDR1 is SGHDT and CDR2 is YYEEEE. The CDR3 length is 14 residues. Original handling: Researchers report that nucleated cell counts were estimated from reference gene primer amplification. Libraries were prepared by immunoSEQ multiplex PCR; TCRdb keeps only in-frame clonotypes and omits some of them. V and J calls and clone size are given by that table; D and trimming were obtained from the DNA. The data show approximately 86,000 clones, around 89% seen once. This sample is part of a study of blood T cell repertoires in COVID-19. Turning to the study itself: Some COVID-19 samples were acute and others convalescent; all came from the United States, Italy and Spain. The cDNA or gDNA used as material had been derived from T cells, B-cell-depleted T cells, or PBMCs.

The source of this sequence is a man aged 50 to 59 with acute or convalescent COVID-19. Sequencing was carried out using peripheral blood. The chain carries TRBV5-6 and TRBJ1-1, with TRBD1 identical over 7 bases. CDR3 in amino acids: CASRFGQVNTEAFF. CDR3 bases: TGTGCCAGCAGATTCGGACAGGTCAACACTGAAGCTTTCTTT. Filled out from reference TRBV5-6 and TRBJ1-1, the complete variable domain reads DAGVTQSPTHLIKTRGQQVTLRCSPKSGHDTVSWYQQALGQGPQFIFQYYEEEERQRGNFPDRFSGHQFPNYSSELNVNALLLGDSALYLCASRFGQVNTEAFFGQGTRLTVV.